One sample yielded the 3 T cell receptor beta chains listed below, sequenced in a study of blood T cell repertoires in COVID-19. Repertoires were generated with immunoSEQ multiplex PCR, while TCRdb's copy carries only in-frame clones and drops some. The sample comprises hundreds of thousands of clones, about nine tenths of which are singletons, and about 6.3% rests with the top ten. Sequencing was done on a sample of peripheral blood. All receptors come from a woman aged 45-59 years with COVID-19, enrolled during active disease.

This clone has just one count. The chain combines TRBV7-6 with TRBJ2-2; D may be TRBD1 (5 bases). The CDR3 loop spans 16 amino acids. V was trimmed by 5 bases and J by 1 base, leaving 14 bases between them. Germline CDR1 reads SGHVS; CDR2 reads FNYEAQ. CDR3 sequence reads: CASSARQTQNTGELFF. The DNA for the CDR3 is TGTGCCAGCAGCGCCAGACAGACCCAGAACACCGGGGAGCTGTTTTTT. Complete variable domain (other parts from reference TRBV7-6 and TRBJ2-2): GAGVSQSPRYKVTKRGQDVALRCDPISGHVSLYWYRQALGQGPEFLTYFNYEAQQDKSGLPNDRFSAERPEGSISTLTIQRTEQRDSAMYRCASSARQTQNTGELFFGEGSRLTVL.

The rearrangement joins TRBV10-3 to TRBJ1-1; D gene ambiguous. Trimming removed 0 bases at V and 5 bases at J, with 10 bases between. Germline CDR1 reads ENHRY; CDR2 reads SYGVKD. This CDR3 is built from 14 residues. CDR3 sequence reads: CAISESDGRTEAFF. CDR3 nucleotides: TGTGCCATCAGTGAGTCGGACGGGAGGACTGAAGCTTTCTTT.

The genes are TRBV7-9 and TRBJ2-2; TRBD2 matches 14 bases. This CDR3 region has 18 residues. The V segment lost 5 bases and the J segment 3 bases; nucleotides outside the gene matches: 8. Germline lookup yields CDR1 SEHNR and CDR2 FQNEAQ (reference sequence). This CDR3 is CASSPGTSGSPYTGELFF. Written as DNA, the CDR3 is TGTGCCAGCAGCCCCGGGACTAGCGGGAGTCCTTACACCGGGGAGCTGTTTTTT.